This record looks at one TCR beta chain sequence and its context. No antigen is known for it. Data came from immunoSEQ multiplex PCR; TCRdb stores just in-frame clones and leaves some out. The top ten clones hold less than 5% of a sample with over 30,000 clones, about nine tenths of them seen once. The sample belongs to a study of OX40 agonist ivuxolimab in advanced cancers. Looking at the study overall: Aged 23 to 79 with a mean of approximately 60 years, they were around 79% male.

Study-level findings and limits: There was clonal expansion of CD4+ and CD8+ blood T cells by week 6 at 0.1 to 3.0 mg/kg.

The TCR comes from an adult with an advanced solid tumor such as melanoma, head and neck, liver or kidney cancer. The source was CD4+ or CD8+ T cells sorted from blood, collected in a trial of the OX40 agonist ivuxolimab.

This CDR3 reads CASSQDRVGNSPLHF. CDR3 bases: TGCGCCAGCAGCCAGGACAGGGTTGGAAATTCACCCCTCCACTTT. V is TRBV4-1 and J is TRBJ1-6, with 8 bases lining up with TRBD1. The CDR3 has 15 amino acids. After removal of 3 bases from V and 7 bases from J, the junction contained 5 bases not matched to a gene. Germline V CDR1 and CDR2: MGHRA, YSYEKL.